Each of the 29 T cell receptor beta chains below was sequenced from the same sample in a study of cytomegalovirus exposure and HLA in healthy donors. A multiplex PCR was run with 60 Vbeta primers and 13 Jbeta primers. Profiled with immunoSEQ multiplex PCR; TCRdb holds only in-frame clones, not every one. The sample includes roughly 140,000 clones, roughly 80% seen only once; the top ten take over 2.5%. The specimen sequenced was PBMCs. Receptors originate from a female donor in good health and CMV-seronegative.

A note on this clone: The CDR3 end shows no conserved phenylalanine or tryptophan, and so a read error is likely. The V and J genes are TRBV5-1 and TRBJ1-1; D possibly corresponds to TRBD1 (5 bases). V was pared by 6 bases and J by 1 base, with 16 bases between. The CDR3 spans 15 residues. Germline V lookup: CDR1 SGHRS, CDR2 YFSETQ. The CDR3 loop is CASKGQPLANTEAFL. CDR3 coding DNA: TGCGCCAGCAAGGGGCAGCCCCTAGCGAACACTGAAGCTTTCCTT.

The chain has TRBV7-6 and TRBJ2-3; maybe TRBD2 (7 bases). The CDR3 spans 18 residues. Trimming stripped 0 bases from V and 2 bases from J, with 18 bases between. Germline CDR1 SGHVS, CDR2 FNYEAQ. The CDR3 DNA is TGTGCCAGCAGCTTAGCCCCAGGCGGGGGCCTCACCACAGATACGCAGTATTTT. Protein product: CASSLAPGGGLTTDTQYF.

The rearrangement joins TRBV2 to TRBJ2-2; 8 bases are a match to TRBD2. Germline V lookup: CDR1 SNHLY, CDR2 FYNNEI. The length of the CDR3 is 16 residues. Germline trimming cut 4 bases from V and 3 bases from J; bases unmatched to any gene: 7. CDR3 region: CASSVGGGRHTGELFF. DNA of the CDR3: TGTGCCAGCAGTGTGGGGGGCGGGAGGCACACCGGGGAGCTGTTTTTT.

This clone was seen a single time. The V and J genes are TRBV5-1 and TRBJ2-3; TRBD2 matches at 8 bases. The CDR3 is 15 residues long. The J segment lost 6 bases and the V segment lost 0 bases, leaving 6 bases of the junction unmatched. CDR1 is SGHRS, CDR2 YFSETQ, per germline. The CDR3 here is CASSLGGLELDTQYF. CDR3 bases: TGCGCCAGCAGCTTGGGGGGACTAGAGTTGGATACGCAGTATTTT.

The table lists this clone with a few counts. The chain joins TRBV21-1 to TRBJ1-4. TRBV21-1 is deemed a pseudogene. The CDR3 is made up of 16 amino acids. Written as DNA, the CDR3 is TGTGCCAGCAGCAGATTCCCGTGGCGGATTAATGAAAAACTGTTTTTT. It yields the protein CASSRFPWRINEKLFF.

Only a few counts were recorded for this clone. CDR3 coding DNA: TGTGCCAGCAGCCAAGATAGGGTCAGGGCGAACTATGGCTACACCTTC. It translates to CASSQDRVRANYGYTF. The chain couples TRBV4-2 to TRBJ1-2, with D perhaps TRBD1 (5 bases). Per germline, CDR1 LGHNA and CDR2 YNFKEQ. The CDR3 covers 16 residues. The V end was cut by 0 bases, the J end by 2 bases, with 13 bases between.

In this sample, this clone turned up a few times. The chain joins TRBV2 to TRBJ2-6, with D maybe TRBD2 (5 bases). In germline, CDR1 is SNHLY, CDR2 FYNNEI. V lost 1 base to trimming and J lost 1 base, with 5 bases between them. This CDR3 is built from 15 residues. In DNA, the CDR3 is TGTGCCAGCAGTGAAGGAGGGTCTGGGGCCAACGTCCTGACTTTC. It translates to CASSEGGSGANVLTF. The variable domain in full, completed from reference TRBV2 and TRBJ2-6, reads EPEVTQTPSHQVTQMGQEVILRCVPISNHLYFYWYRQILGQKVEFLVSFYNNEISEKSEIFDDQFSVERPDGSNFTLKIRSTKLEDSAMYFCASSEGGSGANVLTFGAGSRLTVL.

The chain has TRBV10-3 and TRBJ2-7; TRBD2 matches at 7 bases. Germline V gene sequence: CDR1 ENHRY, CDR2 SYGVKD. Germline trimming cut 10 bases from V and 3 bases from J; bases unmatched to any gene: 9. The length of the CDR3 is 13 residues. In DNA form, the CDR3 reads TGTGCCACCGGGACTACTCTTAGCTACGAGCAGTACTTC. Amino acids: CATGTTLSYEQYF.

The genes are TRBV29-1 and TRBJ2-7, with 9 nucleotides matching TRBD1. Germline loops: CDR1 SQVTM, CDR2 ANQGSEA. The CDR3 has 13 amino acids. After removal of 5 bases from V and 1 base from J, the junction contained 3 bases not matched to a gene. CDR3 sequence: CSVRTGVSYEQYF. CDR3 DNA sequence: TGCAGCGTTAGGACAGGGGTATCCTACGAGCAGTACTTC.

About this clone: The same CDR3 is also encoded by other DNA sequences in this sample. For the CDR3, the DNA is TGTGCCAGCAGCCGGACAGACTCTGGAAACACCATATATTTT. Translated, it gives CASSRTDSGNTIYF. This chain uses TRBV7-9 with TRBJ1-3; D may be TRBD1 (6 bases). V was pared by 5 bases and J by 0 bases, with 8 bases between. Germline V lookup: CDR1 SEHNR, CDR2 FQNEAQ (reference sequence). This CDR3 contains 14 residues.

V gene TRBV29-1 combines with J gene TRBJ2-7, with 7 bases aligning to TRBD1. Germline trimming cut 6 bases from V and 9 bases from J; bases unmatched to any gene: 11. Germline CDR1 reads SQVTM; CDR2 reads ANQGSEA. This CDR3 spans 12 amino acids. This chain's CDR3 is CSVADRPAGQYF. DNA for the CDR3: TGCAGCGTCGCGGACAGGCCGGCGGGGCAGTACTTC.

The chain combines TRBV7-9 with TRBJ2-7; D may be TRBD2 (6 bases). CDR3 length: 14 amino acids. Trimming stripped 3 bases from V and 3 bases from J, with 12 bases between. Germline loops: CDR1 SEHNR, CDR2 FQNEAQ (reference sequence). This chain's CDR3 is CASSFSGVVYEQYF. CDR3 DNA sequence: TGTGCCAGCAGCTTTTCGGGGGTTGTCTACGAGCAGTACTTC.

The chain joins TRBV28 to TRBJ2-5; a possible D gene is TRBD2 (5 bases). The CDR3 runs 11 residues. V was clipped by 7 bases and J by 3 bases, with 6 bases between them. Germline V gene data show CDR1 as MDHEN and CDR2 as SYDVKM. The CDR3 DNA reads as TGTGCCAGCACAGCGGAAGAGACCCAGTACTTC. Protein: CASTAEETQYF. Based on the CDR3 plus reference TRBV28 and TRBJ2-5, the full variable domain is DVKVTQSSRYLVKRTGEKVFLECVQDMDHENMFWYRQDPGLGLRLIYFSYDVKMKEKGDIPEGYSVSREKKERFSLILESASTNQTSMYLCASTAEETQYFGPGTRLLVL.

The rearrangement uses TRBV20-1 and TRBJ1-4, with D unclear. Germline V gene sequence: CDR1 DFQATT, CDR2 SNEGSKA (reference sequence). V dropped 5 bases and J dropped 7 bases, with 8 bases sitting between them. The CDR3 runs to 11 residues. In DNA, the CDR3 is TGCAGTGCTTCCTTCGGTGAAAAACTGTTTTTT. Translating it yields CSASFGEKLFF.

The rearrangement joins TRBV6-5 to TRBJ2-1, with a tentative D call TRBD1 (5 bases). The CDR3 spans 14 residues. V lost 5 bases and J 7 bases, leaving 15 bases between the germline ends. Germline CDR1 reads MNHEY; CDR2 reads SVGAGI. CDR3: CASSAREGWNEQFF. CDR3 DNA sequence: TGTGCCAGCAGTGCCAGGGAAGGGTGGAATGAGCAGTTCTTC.

The J gene is TRBJ2-1, the V gene TRBV7-8; the match to TRBD2 covers 7 bases. V lost 2 bases, J lost 9 bases, and 19 bases stayed unmatched. This CDR3 contains 18 residues. Germline V gene data show CDR1 as SGHVS and CDR2 as FQNEAQ. CDR3 DNA: TGTGCCAGCAGCTTAAGGTGGTTGGCGGGGGTCCAGCATCGTGAGCAGTTCTTC. This encodes CASSLRWLAGVQHREQFF.

About this clone: A junction boundary mismatches the germline segment, possibly from a read error. The chain uses TRBV7-9 and TRBJ2-7; TRBD1 matches at 9 bases. The CDR3 spans 13 residues. Germline CDR1 reads SEHNR; CDR2 reads FQNEAQ (reference sequence). In nucleotides, the CDR3 is TGTTCCAGCAGAGGGACAGGGCCCTACGAGCAGTACTTC. This gives the protein CSSRGTGPYEQYF.

V gene TRBV29-1 combines with J gene TRBJ2-7, with TRBD1 as a possible D gene (5 bases). Trimming cost V 0 bases and J 2 bases, with 14 bases left between them. This CDR3 has 15 residues. Looked up from germline, CDR1 is SQVTM and CDR2 is ANQGSEA. The CDR3 protein is CSVEDGRDRPYEQYF. CDR3 DNA: TGCAGCGTTGAAGATGGTAGAGACAGACCCTACGAGCAGTACTTC.

This chain joins TRBV7-9 and TRBJ2-1, with 8 bases matching TRBD1. CDR1 is SEHNR and CDR2 is FQNEAQ in the germline V gene (reference sequence). The CDR3 length is 17 residues. J was trimmed by 8 bases and V by 4 bases; bases with no gene match: 16. The DNA of the CDR3 is TGTGCCAGCAGCTCAGGACAGGGTAGAACTCCACTCGATGAGCAGTTCTTC. It yields the protein CASSSGQGRTPLDEQFF.

This clone was picked up one time. This chain connects TRBV10-3 to TRBJ1-5; 7 nucleotides align to TRBD1. The germline V gene encodes CDR1 ENHRY and CDR2 SYGVKD. The CDR3 loop spans 14 amino acids. J gave up 5 bases and V 3 bases, and 4 bases lay outside the gene matches. The chain's CDR3 is CAISDRDSYQPQHF. Here the CDR3 DNA reads TGTGCCATCAGTGACCGGGACAGCTATCAGCCCCAGCATTTT.

The chain has TRBV4-3 and TRBJ1-2; D is uncertain. Germline V gene lookup returns CDR1 LGHNA and CDR2 YSLEER. CDR3 length equals 14 residues. Trimming pared 1 base from V and 2 bases from J, leaving 8 bases between. The DNA of the CDR3 is TGCGCCAGCAGCCAAGGTTACCAGAACTATGGCTACACCTTC. Amino acids: CASSQGYQNYGYTF.

The chain employs TRBV19 and TRBJ1-1, with a weak D call TRBD1 (6 bases). Germline V CDR1 and CDR2: LNHDA, SQIVND (reference sequence). CDR3 length: 15 residues. V gave up 1 base and J gave up 4 bases, with 13 bases separating them. CDR3 amino acids: CASSIGPGVSTEAFF. CDR3 bases: TGTGCCAGTAGTATAGGGCCAGGGGTGAGCACTGAAGCTTTCTTT. The whole variable domain, filled in from reference TRBV19 and TRBJ1-1, reads DGGITQSPKYLFRKEGQNVTLSCEQNLNHDAMYWYRQDPGQGLRLIYYSQIVNDFQKGDIAEGYSVSREKKESFPLTVTSAQKNPTAFYLCASSIGPGVSTEAFFGQGTRLTVV.

The DNA of the CDR3 is TGTGCCAGCAGCCAAGAGACGGTAGCGGGGGTAATCGGGGAGCTGTTTTTT. This translates into CASSQETVAGVIGELFF. V usage is TRBV4-2 and J usage is TRBJ2-2; TRBD2 matches at 9 bases. Germline CDR1 is LGHNA and CDR2 is YNFKEQ. The CDR3 consists of 17 residues. Unmatched junction bases numbered 9, after V lost 0 bases and J lost 7 bases.

V gene TRBV7-3 combines with J gene TRBJ2-3, with TRBD2 matching 7 bases. The CDR3 covers 14 residues. Per germline, CDR1 SGHTA and CDR2 FQGTGA. V shed 2 bases and J 1 base; nucleotides not matched to a gene: 0. This chain's CDR3 is CASSLLAGTDTQYF. The CDR3 nucleotides are TGTGCCAGCAGCTTACTAGCGGGCACAGATACGCAGTATTTT.

The rearrangement joins TRBV18 to TRBJ2-3; 11 nucleotides match TRBD2. With 0 bases clipped from V and 1 base from J, the junction kept 9 bases outside the gene matches. The germline gives CDR1 KGHSH, CDR2 LQKENI. The CDR3 consists of 19 residues. DNA of the CDR3: TGTGCCAGCTCACCACCGCTAGCGGGAGGTTCGATCGGCACAGATACGCAGTATTTT. Translated: CASSPPLAGGSIGTDTQYF.

This chain connects TRBV14 to TRBJ1-1; 7 bases agree with TRBD1. The germline CDR1 and CDR2 sequences are SGHDN and FVKESK. The junction had 3 bases not matched to a gene; V was cut back by 1 base and J by 1 base. This CDR3 spans 15 amino acids. The CDR3 is CASSQGRGPNTEAFF. The CDR3 DNA follows: TGTGCCAGCAGCCAAGGAAGGGGGCCGAACACTGAAGCTTTCTTT.

The chain has TRBV5-1 and TRBJ2-3; D not certain. Trimming shortened V by 1 base and J by 7 bases, and 4 bases separated the two germline ends. The germline V gene has CDR1 SGHRS and CDR2 YFSETQ. The CDR3 contains 11 residues. Here the CDR3 reads CASSLQNTQYF. CDR3 sequence (DNA): TGCGCCAGCAGCTTGCAGAATACGCAGTATTTT.

CDR3 amino acids: CASNRQATQPQHF. The CDR3 region has the DNA TGTGCCAGTAATCGACAGGCCACTCAGCCCCAGCATTTT. The chain uses TRBV19 and TRBJ1-5; D might be TRBD1 (6 bases). Germline V gene sequence: CDR1 LNHDA, CDR2 SQIVND (reference sequence). Trimming cost V 7 bases and J 6 bases, with 13 bases left between them. The CDR3 loop spans 13 amino acids. Full variable domain (remainder filled in from reference TRBV19 and TRBJ1-5): DGGITQSPKYLFRKEGQNVTLSCEQNLNHDAMYWYRQDPGQGLRLIYYSQIVNDFQKGDIAEGYSVSREKKESFPLTVTSAQKNPTAFYLCASNRQATQPQHFGDGTRLSIL.

This chain uses TRBV4-3 with TRBJ2-1, with unresolved D. V lost 1 base and J 4 bases, leaving 5 bases between the germline ends. Per the germline V gene, CDR1 is LGHNA and CDR2 is YSLEER. This CDR3 is 13 amino acids long. The DNA for the CDR3 is TGCGCCAGCAGCCAAGTAACTTACAATGAGCAGTTCTTC. This encodes CASSQVTYNEQFF.